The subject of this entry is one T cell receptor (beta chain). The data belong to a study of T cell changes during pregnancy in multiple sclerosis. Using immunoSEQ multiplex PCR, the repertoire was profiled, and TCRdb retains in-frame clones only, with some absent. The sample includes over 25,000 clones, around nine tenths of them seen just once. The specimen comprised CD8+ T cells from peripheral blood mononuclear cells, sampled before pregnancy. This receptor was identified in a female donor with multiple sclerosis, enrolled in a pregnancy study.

CDR3 coding DNA: TGTGCCAGCAGCCAAGAGAGAAGCGGGAGGTACCAAGAGACCCAGTACTTC. This gives the protein CASSQERSGRYQETQYF. J is TRBJ2-5 and V is TRBV14; 9 nucleotides line up with TRBD2. Germline V gene data show CDR1 as SGHDN and CDR2 as FVKESK. The CDR3 is 17 residues long. V shed 0 bases, J shed 0 bases, and the junction held 5 bases outside the gene matches.